This record covers a single TCR beta chain. This sample is drawn from a study of cytomegalovirus exposure and HLA in healthy donors. Losses at the gene ends were 7 bases for V and 0 bases for J; bases not matched to a gene: 6. The CDR3 extends over 14 amino acids. Looked up from germline, CDR1 is SQVTM and CDR2 is ANQGSEA. The PCR contained 60 Vbeta and 13 Jbeta primers. Generated by immunoSEQ multiplex PCR, the TCRdb table keeps only in-frame clones and is missing some. The sample includes roughly 73,000 clones. Sequences were obtained from PBMCs. The TCR sequence derives from a female donor in good health and CMV-seropositive. The rearrangement joins TRBV29-1 to TRBJ2-1; 7 nucleotides agree with TRBD1. The CDR3 bases are TGCAGCGCCTTGACAGGGAGCTCCTACAATGAGCAGTTCTTC. Its protein product is CSALTGSSYNEQFF.